A single sample gave rise to the 29 T cell receptor beta chains below, sequenced in a study of OX40 agonist ivuxolimab in advanced cancers. Library preparation used the immunoSEQ multiplex PCR assay. TCRdb holds this immuneACCESS table with in-frame rearrangements only. Some clones are missing; in checked studies, unresolved V genes explain under half, and the rest has no known cause. The sample yields roughly 80,000 clones; about 80% were counted once. The ten most abundant clones make up under 3.5% of the sample. Here the sequenced sample was CD4+ or CD8+ T cells sorted from blood, taken in a trial of the OX40 agonist ivuxolimab. The receptors here all came from an adult with an advanced solid tumor such as melanoma, head and neck, liver or kidney cancer.

The chain is built from TRBV5-5 and TRBJ1-3; no clear D. V lost 4 bases and J lost 0, with 11 bases in between. CDR1 and CDR2 (germline): SGHKS, YYEKEE (reference sequence). The CDR3 has 15 amino acids. The CDR3 region has the DNA TGTGCCAGCAGCATAACAGCCAGCTCTGGAAACACCATATATTTT. This sequence encodes CASSITASSGNTIYF.

This clone was seen only once. This chain uses TRBV11-3 with TRBJ2-1; 14 nucleotides agree with TRBD2. The CDR3 extends over 15 amino acids. CDR1 SGHNT and CDR2 YENEEA come from the germline V gene. V lost 5 bases and J lost 11; bases outside the gene matches: 8. In DNA form, the CDR3 reads TGTGCCAGCAGCCTTCGGACTAGCGGGGGGACAAAGCAGTTCTTC. Protein: CASSLRTSGGTKQFF.

This CDR3 reads CASSLGPTGAGNTIYF. The DNA of the CDR3 is TGTGCCAGCAGCTTAGGCCCGACAGGAGCTGGAAACACCATATATTTT. The chain is built from TRBV7-3 and TRBJ1-3; D possibly corresponds to TRBD1 (6 bases). V dropped 2 bases and J dropped 2 bases, with 13 bases sitting between them. The CDR3 sequence is 16 residues long. Germline V lookup: CDR1 SGHTA, CDR2 FQGTGA. Supplemented by reference TRBV7-3 and TRBJ1-3, the full variable domain reads GAGVSQTPSNKVTEKGKYVELRCDPISGHTALYWYRQSLGQGPEFLIYFQGTGAADDSGLPNDRFFAVRPEGSVSTLKIQRTERGDSAVYLCASSLGPTGAGNTIYFGEGSWLTVV.

The chain couples TRBV7-2 to TRBJ2-2; 13 nucleotides match TRBD2. Germline V gene lookup returns CDR1 SGHTA and CDR2 FQGNSA. Losses at the gene ends were 5 bases for V and 1 base for J; bases not matched to a gene: 10. The CDR3 sequence is 19 residues long. The CDR3 sequence: CASSPGLAGSLKNTGELFF. Here the CDR3 DNA reads TGTGCCAGCAGCCCGGGACTAGCGGGATCCCTAAAGAACACCGGGGAGCTGTTTTTT. Drawing the rest from reference TRBV7-2 and TRBJ2-2, the complete variable domain is GAGVSQSPSNKVTEKGKDVELRCDPISGHTALYWYRQSLGQGLEFLIYFQGNSAPDKSGLPSDRFSAERTGGSVSTLTIQRTQQEDSAVYLCASSPGLAGSLKNTGELFFGEGSRLTVL.

V is TRBV4-1 and J is TRBJ1-1; tentative D call: TRBD1 (5 bases). This CDR3 region has 18 residues. V was clipped by 1 base and J by 0 bases, with 18 bases between them. Germline V gene data show CDR1 as MGHRA and CDR2 as YSYEKL. The CDR3 region is CASSQGALARALNTEAFF. In DNA, the CDR3 is TGCGCCAGCAGCCAAGGGGCTCTGGCCAGGGCACTGAACACTGAAGCTTTCTTT.

This rearrangement joins TRBV11-1 to TRBJ1-2, with TRBD1 matching 7 bases. CDR3 size: 13 residues. V lost 6 bases to trimming and J lost 7 bases; unmatched junction nucleotides: 8. Germline assignment: CDR1 SGHAT and CDR2 FQDESV (reference sequence). CDR3 region: CASSRDSSFGYTF. The CDR3 coding sequence is TGTGCCAGCAGTAGGGACAGTTCATTTGGCTACACCTTC.

The chain joins TRBV19 to TRBJ1-6; TRBD1 agrees at 8 bases. The J segment lost 14 bases and the V segment lost 11 bases, leaving 17 bases of the junction unmatched. Germline CDR1 reads LNHDA; CDR2 reads SQIVND (reference sequence). CDR3 length: 14 residues. CDR3 sequence reads: CAASNPLDRASLHF. For the CDR3, the DNA is TGTGCCGCAAGTAACCCTCTGGACAGGGCTTCCCTCCACTTT.

The chain is built from TRBV28 and TRBJ2-3; D gene unclear. V lost 2 bases, J lost 1 base, and 4 bases lay in between. The CDR3 has 13 amino acids. CDR1 is MDHEN, CDR2 SYDVKM, per germline. The CDR3 DNA follows: TGTGCCAGCAGTTTAATGGGCACAGATACGCAGTATTTT. Protein sequence: CASSLMGTDTQYF.

This chain links TRBV7-2 with TRBJ2-7, with 10 bases matching TRBD1. After removal of 5 bases from V and 2 bases from J, the junction contained 6 bases not matched to a gene. This CDR3 spans 15 amino acids. Per the germline V gene, CDR1 is SGHTA and CDR2 is FQGNSA. The CDR3: CASSVGTGDTYEQYF. The CDR3 nucleotides read TGTGCCAGCAGCGTTGGGACAGGGGACACCTACGAGCAGTACTTC.

The chain has TRBV7-2 and TRBJ2-3; D gene unclear. Germline assignment: CDR1 SGHTA and CDR2 FQGNSA. Trimming stripped 3 bases from V and 6 bases from J, with 13 bases between. This CDR3 has 14 amino acids. The CDR3 bases are TGTGCCAGCAGCTTCGGGTCTGAGGCGGATACGCAGTATTTT. Translated: CASSFGSEADTQYF. Full variable domain (missing parts from reference TRBV7-2 and TRBJ2-3): GAGVSQSPSNKVTEKGKDVELRCDPISGHTALYWYRQSLGQGLEFLIYFQGNSAPDKSGLPSDRFSAERTGGSVSTLTIQRTQQEDSAVYLCASSFGSEADTQYFGPGTRLTVL.

This clone was counted a few times. V is TRBV19 and J is TRBJ1-2; D uncertain. V was cut by 8 bases and J by 2 bases, with 9 bases left in between. CDR3 length: 12 residues. The V gene's germline CDR1 is LNHDA and CDR2 SQIVND (reference sequence). The CDR3 loop reads CASAPANYGYTF. CDR3 nucleotide sequence: TGTGCCAGTGCACCAGCCAACTATGGCTACACCTTC.

The genes are TRBV7-2 and TRBJ1-2; D possibly corresponds to TRBD1 (6 bases). The V end lost 2 bases, the J end lost 4 bases, and 8 bases lay between the germline ends. CDR1 and CDR2 from the germline V gene are SGHTA and FQGNSA. The CDR3 totals 13 residues. The CDR3 region has the DNA TGTGCCAGCAGCTTACAGGGGATCTATGGCTACACCTTC. Protein sequence: CASSLQGIYGYTF.

The genes are TRBV2 and TRBJ1-1, with TRBD1 matching 9 bases. V lost 6 bases to trimming and J lost 6 bases; unmatched junction nucleotides: 11. CDR3 size: 15 residues. CDR1 and CDR2 (germline): SNHLY, FYNNEI. Here the CDR3 DNA reads TGTGCCAGCAGATTGAGGACAGGGGAAGGGGCTGAAGCTTTCTTT. Protein product: CASRLRTGEGAEAFF.

The genes are TRBV2 and TRBJ1-3; D unresolved. The CDR3 runs to 14 residues. Between the trimmed V and J ends, which lost 6 bases and 1 base, there was a span of 10 bases. Germline-derived CDR1 and CDR2 are SNHLY and FYNNEI. The CDR3 DNA sequence: TGTGCCAGCAGGGGCGGGGTTTCTGGAAACACCATATATTTT. As protein: CASRGGVSGNTIYF. Using reference TRBV2 and TRBJ1-3 for the parts outside the CDR3, the full variable domain is EPEVTQTPSHQVTQMGQEVILRCVPISNHLYFYWYRQILGQKVEFLVSFYNNEISEKSEIFDDQFSVERPDGSNFTLKIRSTKLEDSAMYFCASRGGVSGNTIYFGEGSWLTVV.

V usage is TRBV5-1 and J usage is TRBJ2-3; TRBD1 might be the D (5 bases). The germline gives CDR1 SGHRS, CDR2 YFSETQ. Trimming took off 1 base at V and 1 base at J, with 10 bases between the two ends. The CDR3 length is 15 residues. DNA of the CDR3: TGCGCCAGCAGCTTGATCGACAGCGGCACAGATACGCAGTATTTT. Translated: CASSLIDSGTDTQYF. Full variable domain (missing parts from reference TRBV5-1 and TRBJ2-3): KAGVTQTPRYLIKTRGQQVTLSCSPISGHRSVSWYQQTPGQGLQFLFEYFSETQRNKGNFPGRFSGRQFSNSRSEMNVSTLELGDSALYLCASSLIDSGTDTQYFGPGTRLTVL.

The J gene is TRBJ1-3, the V gene TRBV5-1, with D unresolved. Germline CDR1 is SGHRS and CDR2 is YFSETQ. V lost 0 bases and J lost 3, with 13 bases in between. This CDR3 comprises 16 residues. CDR3 coding DNA: TGCGCCAGCAGCTTGGCCCCGGGTTCAGTTGGAAACACCATATATTTT. Translation: CASSLAPGSVGNTIYF.

V is TRBV30 and J is TRBJ2-4; D remains ambiguous. V was pared by 5 bases and J by 5 bases, with 10 bases between. Per the germline V gene, CDR1 is GTSNPN and CDR2 is SVGIG (reference sequence). The CDR3 is 12 amino acids. The CDR3 spells CAWRQKENIQYF. In nucleotides, the CDR3 is TGTGCCTGGCGTCAAAAGGAAAACATTCAGTACTTC.

V and J are TRBV5-4 and TRBJ2-3; D remains unclear. This CDR3 region has 13 residues. Germline lookup yields CDR1 SGHNT and CDR2 YYREEE (reference sequence). V was clipped by 4 bases and J by 2 bases, with 8 bases between them. The CDR3 is CASSPILTDTQYF. The DNA of the CDR3 is TGTGCCAGCAGCCCGATACTCACAGATACGCAGTATTTT.

The rearrangement joins TRBV10-1 to TRBJ1-6; the D gene is possibly TRBD1 (5 bases). Germline CDR1 reads WNHNN; CDR2 reads SYGVQD (reference sequence). V lost 4 bases and J 7 bases, leaving 20 bases between the germline ends. CDR3 length: 17 residues. The CDR3 region is CASSVRVLRDPNSPLHF. The CDR3 DNA reads TGCGCCAGCAGTGTTCGCGTTCTAAGGGACCCGAATTCACCCCTCCACTTT.

The rearrangement uses TRBV11-2 and TRBJ1-1; TRBD1 is a possible D gene (5 bases). The CDR3 totals 16 residues. Deletions cut 3 bases from V and 3 bases from J, with 17 bases between. Germline V CDR1 and CDR2: SGHAT, FQNNGV. The CDR3 spells CASSFTDFRDDTEAFF. Here the CDR3 DNA reads TGTGCCAGCAGCTTCACCGACTTTAGGGACGACACTGAAGCTTTCTTT. The full variable domain, completed using reference TRBV11-2 and TRBJ1-1, is EAGVAQSPRYKIIEKRQSVAFWCNPISGHATLYWYQQILGQGPKLLIQFQNNGVVDDSQLPKDRFSAERLKGVDSTLKIQPAKLEDSAVYLCASSFTDFRDDTEAFFGQGTRLTVV.

In regard to this clone: The same CDR3 can be traced to other DNA sequences in this sample. The rearrangement uses TRBV6-1 and TRBJ2-5, with D uncertain. CDR3 length: 13 amino acids. Germline V gene sequence: CDR1 MNHNS, CDR2 SASEGT. Between the trimmed V and J ends, which lost 8 bases and 1 base, there was a span of 11 bases. The CDR3 coding sequence is TGTGCCAGCCGAGGTGCAAGCCAAGAGACCCAGTACTTC. Encoded protein: CASRGASQETQYF.

This sequence joins TRBV30 and TRBJ2-7, with no clear D. Trimming took off 1 base at V and 0 bases at J, with 4 bases between the two ends. The CDR3 sequence is 12 residues long. Germline V lookup: CDR1 GTSNPN, CDR2 SVGIG (reference sequence). CDR3 sequence: CAWSASSYEQYF. The CDR3 bases are TGTGCCTGGAGTGCCAGCTCCTACGAGCAGTACTTC.

This sequence joins TRBV11-3 and TRBJ1-6, with 9 positions matching TRBD1. J was trimmed by 7 bases and V by 5 bases; bases with no gene match: 3. CDR1 SGHNT and CDR2 YENEEA come from the germline V gene. This CDR3 is built from 14 residues. CDR3 region: CASSQGQGNSPLHF. CDR3 nucleotide sequence: TGTGCCAGCAGCCAGGGACAGGGAAATTCACCCCTCCACTTT.

The CDR3 DNA sequence: TGTGCCAGTAGTCCCTGGGACCTCGGGACCGGGGAGCTGTTTTTT. This gives the protein CASSPWDLGTGELFF. V and J are TRBV19 and TRBJ2-2, with D perhaps given as TRBD1 or TRBD2 (5 bases each). V was shortened by 5 bases and J by 5 bases, with 15 bases between the two germline ends. CDR1 is LNHDA, CDR2 SQIVND, per germline (reference sequence). The CDR3 is 15 amino acids.

V gene TRBV19 combines with J gene TRBJ2-3, with TRBD1 matching 7 bases. V shed 10 bases, J shed 0 bases, and the junction held 7 bases outside the gene matches. Looked up from germline, CDR1 is LNHDA and CDR2 is SQIVND (reference sequence). The CDR3 is 14 residues long. The CDR3: CATSDRTSTDTQYF. The CDR3 coding sequence is TGTGCCACCTCGGACAGGACAAGCACAGATACGCAGTATTTT.

J is TRBJ2-7 and V is TRBV19; D not resolved. CDR1 is LNHDA, CDR2 SQIVND, per germline (reference sequence). The CDR3 loop spans 15 amino acids. Trimming removed 6 bases from V and 2 bases from J, with 17 bases in between. The DNA of the CDR3 is TGTGCCAGTAGGCGATCGGGTCAAGAGACCTACGAGCAGTACTTC. This codes for CASRRSGQETYEQYF.

The chain carries TRBV4-1 and TRBJ1-2, with a possible D match to TRBD1 (5 bases). Germline-derived CDR1 and CDR2 are MGHRA and YSYEKL. Trimming took off 1 base at V and 9 bases at J, with 15 bases between the two ends. This CDR3 region has 14 residues. The CDR3 region has the DNA TGCGCCAGCAGCCAAGTACAGCCCGCAGGGCGCTACACCTTC. This encodes CASSQVQPAGRYTF.

The table lists this clone with a count of one. The chain employs TRBV2 and TRBJ2-4; D is uncertain. With 7 bases removed from V and 2 bases from J, the gap between germline ends came to 9 bases. Germline lookup yields CDR1 SNHLY and CDR2 FYNNEI. CDR3 length: 13 residues. The CDR3 sequence is CASNKESKNIQYF. CDR3 DNA: TGTGCCAGCAATAAGGAATCCAAAAACATTCAGTACTTC. Complete variable domain (other parts from reference TRBV2 and TRBJ2-4): EPEVTQTPSHQVTQMGQEVILRCVPISNHLYFYWYRQILGQKVEFLVSFYNNEISEKSEIFDDQFSVERPDGSNFTLKIRSTKLEDSAMYFCASNKESKNIQYFGAGTRLSVL.

This clone was recorded a few times. This chain links TRBV28 with TRBJ1-6; D possibly corresponds to TRBD1 (6 bases). The V gene lost 6 bases and the J gene lost 14 bases, with 23 bases spanning the gap. Germline-derived CDR1 and CDR2 are MDHEN and SYDVKM. The length of the CDR3 is 15 residues. The CDR3 coding sequence is TGTGCCAGCAGCTCAACAGGGACGCATCTAGGTTCCCTCCACTTT. Translation: CASSSTGTHLGSLHF.